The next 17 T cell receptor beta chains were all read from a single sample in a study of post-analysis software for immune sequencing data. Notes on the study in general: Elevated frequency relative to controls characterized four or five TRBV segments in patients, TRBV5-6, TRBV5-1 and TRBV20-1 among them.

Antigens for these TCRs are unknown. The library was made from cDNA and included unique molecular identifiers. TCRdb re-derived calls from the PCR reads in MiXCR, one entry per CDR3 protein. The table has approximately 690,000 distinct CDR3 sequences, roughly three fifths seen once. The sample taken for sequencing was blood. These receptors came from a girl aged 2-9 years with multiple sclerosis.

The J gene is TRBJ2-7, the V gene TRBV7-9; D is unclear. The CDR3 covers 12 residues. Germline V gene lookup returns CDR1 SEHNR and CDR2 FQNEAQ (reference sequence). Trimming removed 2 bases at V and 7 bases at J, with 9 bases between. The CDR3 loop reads CASSLSTPEQYF. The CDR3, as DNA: TGTGCCAGCAGCTTATCGACACCAGAGCAGTACTTC.

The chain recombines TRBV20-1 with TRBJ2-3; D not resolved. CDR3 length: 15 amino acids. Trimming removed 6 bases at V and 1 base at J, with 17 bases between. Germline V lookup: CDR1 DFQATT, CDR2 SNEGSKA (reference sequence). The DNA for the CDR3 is TGCAGTGCCCACTTGCGGCATGGCGGCACAGATACGCAGTATTTT. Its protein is CSAHLRHGGTDTQYF.

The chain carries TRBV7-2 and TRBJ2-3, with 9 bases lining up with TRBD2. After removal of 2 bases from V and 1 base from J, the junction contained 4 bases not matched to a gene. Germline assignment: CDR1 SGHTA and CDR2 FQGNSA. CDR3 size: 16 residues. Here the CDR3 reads CASSLLRGGGTDTQYF. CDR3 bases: TGTGCCAGCAGCTTATTGCGGGGGGGCGGCACAGATACGCAGTATTTT.

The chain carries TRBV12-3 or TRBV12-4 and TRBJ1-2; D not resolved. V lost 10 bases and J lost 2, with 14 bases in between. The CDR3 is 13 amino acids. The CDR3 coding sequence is TGTGCCACCAACGTGGGTGAGAACTATGGCTACACCTTC. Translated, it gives CATNVGENYGYTF.

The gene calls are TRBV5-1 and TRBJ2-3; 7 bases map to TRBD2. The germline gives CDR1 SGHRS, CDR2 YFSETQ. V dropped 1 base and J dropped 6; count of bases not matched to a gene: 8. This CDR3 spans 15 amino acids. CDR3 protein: CASSLWDYLSDTQYF. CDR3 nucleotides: TGCGCCAGCAGCTTGTGGGACTACCTGTCGGATACGCAGTATTTT.

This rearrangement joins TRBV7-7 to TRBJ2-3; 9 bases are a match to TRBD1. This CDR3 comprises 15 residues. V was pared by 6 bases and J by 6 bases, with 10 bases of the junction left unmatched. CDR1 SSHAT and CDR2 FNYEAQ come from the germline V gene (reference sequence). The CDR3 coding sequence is TGTGCCAGCAGTTTCGGGACAGGGAGAGGGGATACGCAGTATTTT. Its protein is CASSFGTGRGDTQYF.

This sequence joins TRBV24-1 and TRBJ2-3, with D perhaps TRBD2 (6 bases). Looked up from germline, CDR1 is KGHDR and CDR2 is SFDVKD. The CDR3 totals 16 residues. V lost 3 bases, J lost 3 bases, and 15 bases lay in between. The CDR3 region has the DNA TGTGCCACCAGTGATCCTCTGGGGGAGGCGACAGATACGCAGTATTTT. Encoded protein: CATSDPLGEATDTQYF.

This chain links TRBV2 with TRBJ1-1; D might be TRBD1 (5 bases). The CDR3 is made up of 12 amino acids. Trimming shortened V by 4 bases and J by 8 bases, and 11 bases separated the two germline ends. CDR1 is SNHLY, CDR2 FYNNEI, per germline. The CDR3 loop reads CASSGLGGEAFF. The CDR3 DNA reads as TGTGCCAGCAGTGGTCTTGGGGGGGAAGCTTTCTTT.

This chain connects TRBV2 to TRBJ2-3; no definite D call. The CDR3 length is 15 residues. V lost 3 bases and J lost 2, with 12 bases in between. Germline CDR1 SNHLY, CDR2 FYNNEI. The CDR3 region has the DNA TGTGCCAGCAGTGAGTGGTCCGGTGTCACAGATACGCAGTATTTT. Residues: CASSEWSGVTDTQYF.

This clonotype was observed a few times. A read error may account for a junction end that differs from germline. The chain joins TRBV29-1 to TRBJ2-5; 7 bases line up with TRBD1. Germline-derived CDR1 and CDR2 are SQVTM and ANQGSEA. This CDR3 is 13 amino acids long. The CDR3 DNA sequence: TGCAGCGCCCCCCGGGGCACAGGGGAGACCCTGTACTTC. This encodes CSAPRGTGETLYF.

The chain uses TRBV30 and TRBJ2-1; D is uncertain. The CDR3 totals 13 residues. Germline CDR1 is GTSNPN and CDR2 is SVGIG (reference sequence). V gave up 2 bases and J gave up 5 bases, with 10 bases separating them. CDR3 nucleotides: TGTGCCTGGAGTCCCTACGCCAACAATGAGCAGTTCTTC. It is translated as CAWSPYANNEQFF.

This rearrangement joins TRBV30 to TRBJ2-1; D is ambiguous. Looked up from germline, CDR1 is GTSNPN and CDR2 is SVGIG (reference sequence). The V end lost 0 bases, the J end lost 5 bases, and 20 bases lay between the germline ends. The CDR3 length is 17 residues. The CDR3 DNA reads TGTGCCTGGAGTGTAGCCCCCGACTCCATGGCGCACAATGAGCAGTTCTTC. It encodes CAWSVAPDSMAHNEQFF.

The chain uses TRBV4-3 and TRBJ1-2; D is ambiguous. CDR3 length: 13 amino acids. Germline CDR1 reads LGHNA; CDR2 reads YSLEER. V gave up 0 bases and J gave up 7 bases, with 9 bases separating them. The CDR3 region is CASSQDQRAGYTF. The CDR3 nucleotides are TGCGCCAGCAGCCAAGATCAAAGGGCTGGCTACACCTTC.

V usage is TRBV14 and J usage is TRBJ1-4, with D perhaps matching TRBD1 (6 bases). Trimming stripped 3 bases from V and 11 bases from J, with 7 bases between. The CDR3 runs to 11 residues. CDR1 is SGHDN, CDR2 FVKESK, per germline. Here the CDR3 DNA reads TGTGCCAGCAGCCAGCAGGGGAAACTGTTTTTT. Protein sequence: CASSQQGKLFF.

CDR3 amino acids: CASSLKTGGASSNQPQHF. In DNA, the CDR3 is TGTGCCAGCAGCTTGAAGACAGGGGGCGCATCGAGCAATCAGCCCCAGCATTTT. The V and J genes are TRBV5-4 and TRBJ1-5, with 10 bases identical to TRBD1. This CDR3 spans 18 amino acids. Trimming took 1 base from V and 1 from J; bases not matched to a gene: 8. Looked up from germline, CDR1 is SGHNT and CDR2 is YYREEE (reference sequence).

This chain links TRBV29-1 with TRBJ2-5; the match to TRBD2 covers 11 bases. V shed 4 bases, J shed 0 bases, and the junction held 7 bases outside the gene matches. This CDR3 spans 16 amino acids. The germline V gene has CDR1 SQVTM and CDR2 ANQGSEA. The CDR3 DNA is TGCAGCGTTGCTCCTAGCGGGAGGACGTACCAAGAGACCCAGTACTTC. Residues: CSVAPSGRTYQETQYF. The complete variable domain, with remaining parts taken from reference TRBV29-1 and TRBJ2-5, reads SAVISQKPSRDICQRGTSLTIQCQVDSQVTMMFWYRQQPGQSLTLIATANQGSEATYESGFVIDKFPISRPNLTFSTLTVSNMSPEDSSIYLCSVAPSGRTYQETQYFGPGTRLLVL.

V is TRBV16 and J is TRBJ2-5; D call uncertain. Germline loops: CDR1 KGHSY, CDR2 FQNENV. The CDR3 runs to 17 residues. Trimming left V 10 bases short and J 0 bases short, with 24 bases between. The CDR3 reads CANTQSSHGRNQETQYF. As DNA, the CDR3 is TGTGCCAACACCCAGAGCAGCCACGGCAGGAACCAAGAGACCCAGTACTTC. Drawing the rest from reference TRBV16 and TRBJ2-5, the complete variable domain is GEEVAQTPKHLVRGEGQKAKLYCAPIKGHSYVFWYQQVLKNEFKFLISFQNENVFDETGMPKERFSAKCLPNSPCSLEIQATKLEDSAVYFCANTQSSHGRNQETQYFGPGTRLLVL.